This is a list of T cell receptor beta chains from one sample in a study of patients and donors after allogeneic stem cell transplantation. From the RT-PCR reads, TCRdb called clonotypes with MiXCR, one entry per CDR3 protein. This sample has 920,000 or so distinct CDR3 sequences; roughly 17% occur once, and the top ten carry 5% to 6.5%. Sequenced: blood, either unsorted or a sorted T cell fraction (not recorded which). Source of these receptors: a human donor who was either an allogeneic HSCT recipient or a stem cell or donor lymphocyte infusion donor (not recorded which). It is not recorded whose cells these are; they may come from a transplant donor. Both conserved end residues are part of each CDR3. The D gene is left open where the match is weak. For some rows the clone size is stated as once, few or many, or as a class when expanded; others skip it.

size: once
D: .
J: TRBJ1-1
V: TRBV20-1
DNA: TGCAGTGCTCCCGAGGGTGGGAACACTGAAGCTTTCTTT
CDR3: CSAPEGGNTEAFF

size: few
D: .
J: TRBJ1-3
V: TRBV12-3/TRBV12-4
DNA: TGTGCCAGCAGTTCGGGCGTCACCATATATTTT
CDR3: CASSSGVTIYF

size: .
D: TRBD1
J: TRBJ1-2
V: TRBV6-5
DNA: TGTGCCAGCAGTTCCCCGGACAGGGGCGGGTATGGCTACACCTTC
CDR3: CASSSPDRGGYGYTF

size: many
D: .
J: TRBJ2-1
V: TRBV12-5
DNA: TGTGCTAGTGGGACGGACAGCTCCTACAATGAGCAGTTCTTC
CDR3: CASGTDSSYNEQFF

size: .
D: .
J: TRBJ1-1
V: TRBV4-2
DNA: TGTGCCAGCAGGTCCCGGGGGAACACTGAAGCTTTCTTT
CDR3: CASRSRGNTEAFF

size: many
D: .
J: TRBJ1-2
V: TRBV7-2
DNA: TGTGCCAGCAGCTTGAGGGGACTTCCTAACTATGGCTACACCTTC
CDR3: CASSLRGLPNYGYTF

size: few
D: TRBD2
J: TRBJ2-2
V: TRBV7-9
DNA: TGTGCCAGCAGCCCACTAGCGCCCACCGGGGAGCTGTTTTTT
CDR3: CASSPLAPTGELFF

size: .
D: .
J: TRBJ2-6
V: TRBV18
DNA: TGTGCCAGCACACCACAGCTCTCTGGGGCCAACGTCCTGACTTTC
CDR3: CASTPQLSGANVLTF

size: few
D: .
J: TRBJ2-1
V: TRBV11-1
DNA: TGTGCCAGCAGCCCCCGGATGGCGGACCAATTAACCTACAATGAGCAGTTCTTC
CDR3: CASSPRMADQLTYNEQFF

size: .
D: .
J: TRBJ2-5
V: TRBV4-2
DNA: TGTGCCAGCAGCCAAGATCCAGGGGTCGAGACCCAGTACTTC
CDR3: CASSQDPGVETQYF

size: many
D: .
J: TRBJ2-7
V: TRBV12-3/TRBV12-4
DNA: TGTGCCAGCAGTTTAAAGTCCGGCAGGACCGAGCAGTACTTC
CDR3: CASSLKSGRTEQYF

size: .
D: TRBD2
J: TRBJ2-2
V: TRBV5-1
DNA: TGCGCCAGCAGCCAAGGGACTAGCGGGAGTCGCACCGGGGAGCTGTTTTTT
CDR3: CASSQGTSGSRTGELFF

size: few
D: TRBD1
J: TRBJ2-5
V: TRBV29-1
DNA: TGCAGCGTGGCAGGGGGGGAGACAGGGGGAGAGACCCAGTACTTC
CDR3: CSVAGGETGGETQYF

size: .
D: TRBD1
J: TRBJ1-2
V: TRBV11-2
DNA: TGTGCCAGCAGCACACGGCCAGGGGGTCCTGGCTATGGCTACACCTTC
CDR3: CASSTRPGGPGYGYTF

size: few
D: .
J: TRBJ1-6
V: TRBV7-2
DNA: TGTGCCAGCAGCTATGACTGGGAATATAATTCACCCCTCCACTTT
CDR3: CASSYDWEYNSPLHF

size: .
D: TRBD2
J: TRBJ2-2
V: TRBV5-4
DNA: TGTGCCAGCAGCGGATTAGCGGGATCGAACACCGGGGAGCTGTTTTTT
CDR3: CASSGLAGSNTGELFF

size: few
D: .
J: TRBJ1-2
V: TRBV12-3/TRBV12-4
DNA: TGTGCCAGCAGCTCACAGGGTTGGGGCTACACCTTC
CDR3: CASSSQGWGYTF

size: .
D: TRBD1
J: TRBJ2-1
V: TRBV20-1
DNA: TGCAGTGCTAGAGATAAACAGGGGGCGCTTATTGGCAATGAGCAGTTCTTC
CDR3: CSARDKQGALIGNEQFF

size: few
D: TRBD2
J: TRBJ2-1
V: TRBV10-3
DNA: TGTGCCATCAGTTCGACTAGCGGGAGGGCCGGTGAGCAGTTCTTC
CDR3: CAISSTSGRAGEQFF

size: many
D: TRBD1
J: TRBJ1-2
V: TRBV5-6
DNA: TGTGCCAGCAGCCCCTTGGGACAGCCTTATGGCTACACCTTC
CDR3: CASSPLGQPYGYTF

size: many
D: .
J: TRBJ1-1
V: TRBV6-2/TRBV6-3
DNA: TGTGCCAGCAGTTACTCGGCGTTGAATGGGTTCCCGAACACTGAAGCTTTCTTT
CDR3: CASSYSALNGFPNTEAFF

size: .
D: .
J: TRBJ1-4
V: TRBV5-1
DNA: TGCGCCAGCAGCTTGCAGGGGTCTAATGAAAAACTGTTTTTT
CDR3: CASSLQGSNEKLFF

size: few
D: .
J: TRBJ2-5
V: TRBV24-1
DNA: TGTGCCACCAGTGATTTGCGGCACACTGGAGGGGAGACCCAGTACTTC
CDR3: CATSDLRHTGGETQYF

size: .
D: .
J: TRBJ1-3
V: TRBV6-1
DNA: TGTGCCACCTACAGGGTCAGCTCTGGAAACACCATATATTTT
CDR3: CATYRVSSGNTIYF

size: few
D: .
J: TRBJ1-1
V: TRBV5-5
DNA: TGTGCCAGCAGCGTTGACAGGCCCGACACTGAAGCTTTCTTT
CDR3: CASSVDRPDTEAFF

size: .
D: .
J: TRBJ2-2
V: TRBV6-5
DNA: TGTGCCAGCAGTTACTCCAGGGTTTTCGATAAAACCGGGGAGCTGTTTTTT
CDR3: CASSYSRVFDKTGELFF

size: .
D: .
J: TRBJ2-3
V: TRBV27
DNA: TGTGCCAGCTCGCGGGGACACACAGATACGCAGTATTTT
CDR3: CASSRGHTDTQYF

size: .
D: TRBD1
J: TRBJ1-2
V: TRBV29-1
DNA: TGCAGCGTCAAGGACAGGGCAAATGGCTACACCTTC
CDR3: CSVKDRANGYTF